These 26 T cell receptor beta chains originate from one sample sequenced in a study of blood T cell repertoires in COVID-19. TCRdb's table, derived via immunoSEQ multiplex PCR, lists solely in-frame clones and lacks some. Found here are some 150,000 clones, approximately 91% of them singletons; the top ten hold roughly 0.77%. Material for sequencing was PBMCs or T cells enriched from blood (not recorded which). Every receptor here comes from a woman under 30 who had recovered from COVID-19.

The CDR3 nucleotides are TGTGCCAGCAGCCGTTCCTCTAGCGGAAAAAACAATGAGCAGTTCTTC. This sequence encodes CASSRSSSGKNNEQFF. The J gene is TRBJ2-1, the V gene TRBV11-1; 7 nucleotides line up with TRBD2. Unmatched junction bases numbered 12, after V lost 5 bases and J lost 5 bases. The germline V gene encodes CDR1 SGHAT and CDR2 FQDESV (reference sequence). The CDR3 is 16 amino acids.

This rearrangement joins TRBV30 to TRBJ2-1, with TRBD2 matching over 7 bases. CDR1 and CDR2 from the germline V gene are GTSNPN and SVGIG (reference sequence). V shed 2 bases, J shed 6 bases, and the junction held 7 bases outside the gene matches. The CDR3 contains 14 residues. CDR3 amino acids: CAWSLPGRVNEQFF. Written as DNA, the CDR3 is TGTGCCTGGAGTTTGCCAGGGAGGGTCAATGAGCAGTTCTTC.

A few counts support this clone. The rearrangement joins TRBV7-3 to TRBJ2-2; 14 nucleotides align to TRBD2. The V gene's germline CDR1 is SGHTA and CDR2 FQGTGA. Losses at the gene ends were 0 bases for V and 7 bases for J; bases not matched to a gene: 16. This CDR3 region has 21 residues. The chain's CDR3 is CASSLTPLGLAGESWGGELFF. In nucleotides, the CDR3 is TGTGCCAGCAGCTTAACACCCTTGGGACTAGCGGGAGAATCGTGGGGCGGGGAGCTGTTTTTT.

V and J are TRBV2 and TRBJ2-7; maybe TRBD2 (6 bases). The CDR3 totals 15 residues. Germline values: CDR1 SNHLY, CDR2 FYNNEI. V was cut by 5 bases and J by 0 bases, with 14 bases left in between. The CDR3 here is CASSKTSPLSYEQYF. The CDR3 coding sequence is TGTGCCAGCAGTAAAACTAGCCCCCTCTCCTACGAGCAGTACTTC.

This sequence joins TRBV27 and TRBJ2-3, with 7 bases fitting TRBD2. With V trimmed by 2 bases and J by 5 bases, 1 base remained unmatched. CDR1 is MNHEY and CDR2 is SMNVEV in the germline V gene (reference sequence). The CDR3 sequence is 13 residues long. The DNA of the CDR3 is TGTGCCAGCAGTTTAGGGACTAAAGATACGCAGTATTTT. It translates to CASSLGTKDTQYF.

The sample holds a few counts of this clone. V gene TRBV28 combines with J gene TRBJ1-5; D gene uncertain. The CDR3 covers 16 residues. The ends were cut back, 4 bases at V and 0 bases at J, with 13 bases in the middle. Per germline, CDR1 MDHEN and CDR2 SYDVKM. The DNA for the CDR3 is TGTGCCAGCAGTTGGTCGACGGGATATAGCAATCAGCCCCAGCATTTT. Translated: CASSWSTGYSNQPQHF.

The chain couples TRBV7-6 to TRBJ2-7; TRBD2 matches 9 bases. This CDR3 is 16 amino acids long. The ends lost 1 base at V and 3 bases at J; junction bases unmatched: 7. CDR1 and CDR2 (germline): SGHVS, FNYEAQ. The CDR3 sequence: CASSLGRASGDYEQYF. As DNA, the CDR3 is TGTGCCAGCAGCTTAGGGCGGGCTAGCGGGGACTACGAGCAGTACTTC.

Here the CDR3 reads CASRKLPQSTDTQYF. CDR3 DNA: TGTGCCAGCAGGAAGCTCCCCCAAAGCACAGATACGCAGTATTTT. The rearrangement uses TRBV6-5 and TRBJ2-3; D remains ambiguous. The V end was cut by 6 bases, the J end by 0 bases, with 13 bases between. The CDR3 is 15 amino acids. Germline V gene lookup returns CDR1 MNHEY and CDR2 SVGAGI.

This clone was observed a single time. The chain carries TRBV10-3 and TRBJ2-1, with TRBD2 matching 14 bases. Germline lookup yields CDR1 ENHRY and CDR2 SYGVKD. Unmatched junction bases numbered 14, after V lost 4 bases and J lost 9 bases. The CDR3 has 18 residues. In DNA, the CDR3 is TGTGCCATCAGTGGAGGACCCGGACTAGCGGGAGGAGGTAGTGAGCAGTTCTTC. It codes for CAISGGPGLAGGGSEQFF.

This clone was counted only a few times. The V gene is TRBV25-1, the J gene TRBJ2-1; 13 bases match TRBD2. The CDR3 is 16 residues long. CDR1 is MGHDK, CDR2 SYGVNS, per germline. J gave up 8 bases and V 5 bases, and 9 bases lay outside the gene matches. The CDR3: CASSPRTSGSSYEQFF. The CDR3 coding sequence is TGTGCCAGCAGTCCGAGGACTAGCGGGAGTTCGTATGAGCAGTTCTTC.

The chain employs TRBV28 and TRBJ2-7; TRBD2 aligns across 11 bases. The V segment lost 6 bases and the J segment 6 bases; nucleotides outside the gene matches: 7. The CDR3 totals 14 residues. Germline values: CDR1 MDHEN, CDR2 SYDVKM. CDR3 in amino acids: CASRLAGGPIEQYF. The CDR3 DNA follows: TGTGCCAGCAGATTAGCGGGAGGGCCTATCGAGCAGTACTTC.

The rearrangement links TRBV7-3 to TRBJ2-3; no definite D call. Per germline, CDR1 SGHTA and CDR2 FQGTGA. V was pared by 1 base and J by 6 bases, with 14 bases between. This CDR3 comprises 15 residues. Here the CDR3 reads CASSLRPSRVDTQYF. The CDR3 region has the DNA TGTGCCAGCAGCTTAAGGCCGTCTAGAGTGGATACGCAGTATTTT.

This clone came up once. The chain combines TRBV27 with TRBJ2-1, with TRBD1 as a possible D gene (6 bases). V was shortened by 6 bases and J by 6 bases, with 12 bases between the two germline ends. CDR3 length: 13 amino acids. Germline V gene sequence: CDR1 MNHEY, CDR2 SMNVEV (reference sequence). CDR3 sequence: CASSAGTSNEQFF. The CDR3 DNA follows: TGTGCCAGCAGCGCCGGGACATCCAATGAGCAGTTCTTC.

The CDR3 DNA sequence: TGTGCCAGCAGCGGCGGACTAGCGGCCACCTACGAGCAGTACTTC. It specifies CASSGGLAATYEQYF. V gene TRBV9 combines with J gene TRBJ2-7; 10 nucleotides line up with TRBD2. Trimming at V came to 3 bases and at J to 2 bases, leaving 5 bases not matched to a gene. The CDR3 totals 15 residues. The germline gives CDR1 SGDLS, CDR2 YYNGEE. Using reference TRBV9 and TRBJ2-7 for the parts outside the CDR3, the full variable domain is DSGVTQTPKHLITATGQRVTLRCSPRSGDLSVYWYQQSLDQGLQFLIQYYNGEERAKGNILERFSAQQFPDLHSELNLSSLELGDSALYFCASSGGLAATYEQYFGPGTRLTVT.

The chain recombines TRBV3-1 (or the pseudogene TRBV3-2) with TRBJ2-2; 10 nucleotides match TRBD2. Losses at the gene ends were 2 bases for V and 7 bases for J; bases not matched to a gene: 7. The length of the CDR3 is 16 residues. Per germline, CDR1 LGHDT and CDR2 YNNKEL (reference sequence). DNA of the CDR3: TGTGCCAGCAGCCAAACGAGCGGGAGGGCCAACGGGGAGCTGTTTTTT. Translating it yields CASSQTSGRANGELFF.

The CDR3 spells CASSIGGTGGTEAFF. DNA for the CDR3: TGTGCCAGTAGTATAGGAGGGACAGGGGGTACTGAAGCTTTCTTT. This rearrangement joins TRBV19 to TRBJ1-1; 11 bases align to TRBD1. In germline, CDR1 is LNHDA, CDR2 SQIVND (reference sequence). The CDR3 has 15 amino acids. V gave up 1 base and J gave up 5 bases; unmatched junction bases: 3.

The chain links TRBV19 to TRBJ2-7, with TRBD2 matching over 7 bases. The trim removed 3 bases at V and 1 base at J, leaving 6 bases unmatched. The CDR3 totals 15 residues. From germline, CDR1 is LNHDA and CDR2 SQIVND (reference sequence). The CDR3 loop reads CASSISASGSYEQYF. CDR3 coding DNA: TGTGCCAGTAGTATTTCGGCTAGCGGATCCTACGAGCAGTACTTC.

The CDR3 DNA reads TGTGCCAGCCCCGCGACAGGGCTTTTTCTTCATAACTACGAGCAGTACTTC. The encoded protein is CASPATGLFLHNYEQYF. V gene TRBV14 combines with J gene TRBJ2-7; 7 bases fit TRBD1. The CDR3 consists of 17 residues. CDR1 is SGHDN, CDR2 FVKESK, per germline. Trimming took 8 bases from V and 3 from J; bases not matched to a gene: 19.

This chain links TRBV5-6 with TRBJ1-5; D not resolved. Per germline, CDR1 SGHDT and CDR2 YYEEEE. The CDR3 extends over 17 amino acids. The V end was cut by 0 bases, the J end by 0 bases, with 13 bases between. CDR3 amino acids: CASSLEGGTGSNQPQHF. The CDR3 DNA sequence: TGTGCCAGCAGCTTGGAGGGAGGAACCGGTAGCAATCAGCCCCAGCATTTT.

V gene TRBV14 combines with J gene TRBJ2-3; D is undetermined. Germline V gives CDR1 SGHDN, CDR2 FVKESK. V lost 4 bases, J lost 8 bases, and 13 bases lay in between. The CDR3 runs 13 residues. The CDR3, as DNA: TGTGCCAGCAGCCTTTCCTTTTCGGGTACGCAGTATTTT. The encoded protein is CASSLSFSGTQYF.

This clone was counted only a few times. The chain couples TRBV28 to TRBJ1-3, with D possibly matching TRBD1 (5 bases). This CDR3 has 14 residues. Trimming left V 3 bases short and J 2 bases short, with 8 bases between. Germline lookup yields CDR1 MDHEN and CDR2 SYDVKM. CDR3 in DNA: TGTGCCAGCAGTTTCGGCAGGGCTGGAAACACCATATATTTT. Its translation is CASSFGRAGNTIYF.

This chain joins TRBV7-9 and TRBJ2-2; 10 positions match TRBD2. Looked up from germline, CDR1 is SEHNR and CDR2 is FQNEAQ (reference sequence). The V and J ends lost 2 bases and 2 bases, in that order; junction bases with no gene match: 5. This CDR3 is 17 amino acids long. CDR3 sequence reads: CASSLLGLAVNTGELFF. The CDR3 DNA reads TGTGCCAGCAGCTTACTCGGACTAGCGGTCAACACCGGGGAGCTGTTTTTT.

The rearrangement links TRBV7-9 to TRBJ2-2; the D is unclear. V was shortened by 3 bases and J by 3 bases, with 8 bases between the two germline ends. Germline V lookup: CDR1 SEHNR, CDR2 FQNEAQ (reference sequence). The CDR3 length is 14 residues. The CDR3 is CASSFNSYTGELFF. The CDR3 coding sequence is TGTGCCAGCAGCTTTAATAGCTACACCGGGGAGCTGTTTTTT. The whole variable domain, remainder taken from reference TRBV7-9 and TRBJ2-2, is DTGVSQNPRHKITKRGQNVTFRCDPISEHNRLYWYRQTLGQGPEFLTYFQNEAQLEKSRLLSDRFSAERPKGSFSTLEIQRTEQGDSAMYLCASSFNSYTGELFFGEGSRLTVL.

The chain combines TRBV27 with TRBJ2-2, with TRBD2 as a possible D gene (5 bases). This CDR3 region has 15 residues. Germline V gene lookup returns CDR1 MNHEY and CDR2 SMNVEV (reference sequence). The V end lost 5 bases, the J end lost 3 bases, and 13 bases lay between the germline ends. In nucleotides, the CDR3 is TGTGCCAGCAGTCGGAGGCCGGGCGACACCGGGGAGCTGTTTTTT. It translates to CASSRRPGDTGELFF.

The chain couples TRBV9 to TRBJ2-2, with TRBD2 matching over 9 bases. There are 15 residues in the CDR3. J lost 4 bases, V lost 4 bases, and 5 bases had no gene match. Per germline, CDR1 SGDLS and CDR2 YYNGEE. The CDR3 protein is CASSRAGGSTGELFF. DNA of the CDR3: TGTGCCAGCAGCCGAGCGGGGGGCAGCACCGGGGAGCTGTTTTTT.

V usage is TRBV19 and J usage is TRBJ1-2; D gene ambiguous. CDR1 LNHDA and CDR2 SQIVND come from the germline V gene (reference sequence). There are 15 residues in the CDR3. V lost 7 bases to trimming and J lost 0 bases, with 15 bases between them. The DNA of the CDR3 is TGTGCCAGTAAGACGCGCCAGGCAGCTAACTATGGCTACACCTTC. Residues: CASKTRQAANYGYTF. Combining the CDR3 with reference TRBV19 and TRBJ1-2 gives the whole variable domain DGGITQSPKYLFRKEGQNVTLSCEQNLNHDAMYWYRQDPGQGLRLIYYSQIVNDFQKGDIAEGYSVSREKKESFPLTVTSAQKNPTAFYLCASKTRQAANYGYTFGSGTRLTVV.